This T cell receptor beta chain is drawn from a study of PD-1 blockade in classical Hodgkin lymphoma. Using immunoSEQ multiplex PCR, the repertoire was profiled, and TCRdb retains in-frame clones only, with some absent. The sample comprises about 37,000 clones, around 80% of which are singletons, and roughly 11% rests with the top ten. On this clone itself: The antigen is unknown.

Germline V gene lookup returns CDR1 MDHEN and CDR2 SYDVKM. The CDR3 is 16 amino acids. The J segment lost 4 bases and the V segment lost 6 bases, leaving 9 bases of the junction unmatched. Regarding the study as a whole: The study found complete responders had baseline diversity similar to newly diagnosed patients.

Brentuximab vedotin exposure varied among the patients, all of whom had relapsed after autologous stem cell transplantation. This TCR was sampled from a human donor with classical Hodgkin lymphoma. The chain links TRBV28 to TRBJ2-6, with 7 bases fitting TRBD2. The source material was peripheral blood mononuclear cells (PBMCs), sampled at baseline. The CDR3 nucleotides are TGTGCCAGCAGCTCACCGGGGAGGGGCGGGGCCAACGTCCTGACTTTC. Amino acids: CASSSPGRGGANVLTF.